This T cell receptor (beta chain) was identified during a study of blood T cell repertoires in COVID-19. Germline V lookup: CDR1 SNHLY, CDR2 FYNNEI. V lost 7 bases and J lost 2; bases outside the gene matches: 4. The CDR3 is made up of 14 amino acids. This clone was counted only a few times. Participants came from 24 US areas, aged about 18 to 89 years. Donors in Cohort 3 counted as recovered after two negative PCRs, clearance, or symptom resolution. Here immunoSEQ multiplex PCR was the method, and the copy in TCRdb shows in-frame clones only, minus some. The repertoire holds about half a million clones, about 85% seen once, with 7% to 10% in the top ten.

The V call is TRBV2, the J call TRBJ2-1; 8 bases are a match to TRBD1. The sequence was collected from an older woman who had recovered from COVID-19. Sequencing used PBMCs or T cells enriched from blood (not recorded which). The CDR3 bases are TGTGCCAGCACCGAGGACAGGGCCTACAATGAGCAGTTCTTC. Translation gives CASTEDRAYNEQFF.